Below, 20 T cell receptor gamma chains from the same sample are listed, as sequenced in a study of gamma delta lymphoproliferative disorders and STAT genes. The receptor sequences were amplified from genomic DNA of peripheral blood mononuclear cells. With CATT, TCRdb re-called clones from the multiplex PCR reads. This sample has roughly 1,700 gamma-chain clones, with around a fifth found just once. The sequenced sample was blood. These receptor sequences come from a human donor in good health.

This clone is termed large. V is TRGV10 and J is TRGJ1 or TRGJ2. The J gene was not available in TCRdb and was assigned here by matching the DNA to germline segments. TRGV10 carries the ORF label, with uncertain function. The CDR3 covers 13 residues. V lost 8 bases and J lost 3; bases outside the gene matches: 8. The CDR3 coding sequence is TGTGCTGCGTGGGATTCCCCTTATTATAAGAAACTCTTT. Its translation is CAAWDSPYYKKLF.

This clone was picked up a small number of times. TCRdb has a much larger clone's protein, which differs at residue 12 from the translation of this DNA, likely because of a read error; what is shown is the protein translated from the DNA. The J gene is TRGJP1, the V gene TRGV11. In the absence of a J gene in TCRdb, the DNA was matched to germline to assign it here. TRGV11 counts as an open reading frame of uncertain function. The CDR3 totals 15 residues. The CDR3 loop reads CACWIRHSTGWLKIF. For the CDR3, the DNA is TGTGCCTGCTGGATTAGGCACTCCACTGGTTGGCTCAAGATATTT.

This clone was found a few times. V and J are TRGV10 and TRGJ1 or TRGJ2. The J gene, not given by TCRdb, was assigned here from a germline match of the nucleotide sequence. TRGV10 qualifies as an ORF whose function is uncertain. The CDR3 runs 10 residues. V was clipped by 11 bases and J by 9 bases; unmatched bases: 8. CDR3 sequence: CAAPCGKKLF. The CDR3 bases are TGTGCTGCGCCCTGTGGTAAGAAACTCTTT.

V is TRGV4 and J is TRGJ1 or TRGJ2. In the absence of a J gene in TCRdb, the DNA was matched to germline to assign it here. Per germline, CDR1 EGSTGY and CDR2 YDSYTSSV. Losses at the gene ends were 0 bases for V and 11 bases for J; bases not matched to a gene: 16. This CDR3 contains 15 residues. This CDR3 is CATWDGRLAGDQKLF. The CDR3 DNA reads TGTGCCACCTGGGATGGGCGGTTGGCAGGCGATCAGAAACTCTTT.

As regards this clone: The protein TCRdb lists belongs to a much larger clone and differs from this DNA's translation at residue 10, which points to a read error; the protein shown is made from the DNA. No J gene was assigned, while the V gene was called as TRGV4. CDR1 and CDR2 (germline): EGSTGY, YDSYTSSV. The CDR3 is made up of 12 amino acids. The CDR3 DNA reads as TGTGCCACCTGGGATGGGCTTTATAAGAACCTCTTT. This sequence encodes CATWDGLYKNLF.

This clone was recorded a few times. The mismatch at residue 8 between this DNA's translation and the TCRdb protein of a much larger clone likely reflects a read error; the protein shown is translated from the DNA. The chain uses TRGV2 and TRGJ1 or TRGJ2. TCRdb lists no J gene, so it was determined here by aligning the DNA to germline. Germline assignment: CDR1 EGSNGY and CDR2 YDSYNSKV. This CDR3 has 14 residues. The CDR3 DNA follows: TGTGCCACCTGGAACGGGCAGTGTTATTATAAGAAACTCTTT. Protein product: CATWNGQCYYKKLF.

This clone is judged medium-sized. CDR3 in amino acids: CATWGPNYYKKLF. In DNA form, the CDR3 reads TGTGCCACCTGGGGCCCGAATTATTATAAGAAACTCTTT. The chain links TRGV8 to TRGJ1 or TRGJ2. TCRdb is silent on the J gene; assignment here came from matching the DNA to germline. The CDR3 consists of 13 residues. V lost 5 bases to trimming and J lost 0 bases; unmatched junction nucleotides: 4. The germline V gene encodes CDR1 VENAVY and CDR2 YDSYNSRV.

This clone was counted only a few times. The chain is built from TRGV4 and TRGJ1 or TRGJ2. No J gene is reported in TCRdb; it was inferred here by comparing the DNA with germline. Germline CDR1 reads EGSTGY; CDR2 reads YDSYTSSV. The CDR3 runs 14 residues. The J segment lost 0 bases and the V segment lost 4 bases, leaving 6 bases of the junction unmatched. Here the CDR3 reads CATWDCVNYYKKLF. As DNA, the CDR3 is TGTGCCACCTGGGACTGCGTGAATTATTATAAGAAACTCTTT.

The V gene is TRGV4, the J gene TRGJP1. The J gene, left out of TCRdb, was set here by checking the DNA against germline. The junction had 11 bases not matched to a gene; V was cut back by 0 bases and J by 4 bases. Looked up from germline, CDR1 is EGSTGY and CDR2 is YDSYTSSV. The CDR3 spans 17 residues. CDR3 residues: CATWDGPNLNTGWFKIF. The CDR3 DNA is TGTGCCACCTGGGATGGGCCGAACCTTAACACTGGTTGGTTCAAGATATTT.

This clone ranks as large (0.1 to 1%). The chain couples TRGV4 to TRGJ1 or TRGJ2. The J gene, absent from TCRdb, was called here by matching the DNA to germline. This CDR3 has 12 amino acids. In germline, CDR1 is EGSTGY, CDR2 YDSYTSSV. Trimming took 3 bases from V and 3 from J; bases not matched to a gene: 2. CDR3 sequence (DNA): TGTGCCACCTGGGATCTTTATTATAAGAAACTCTTT. This codes for CATWDLYYKKLF.

The table lists this clone with a few counts. A far larger clone is just one base off, so this is likely a read error. This sample also contains other DNA sequences that code for the same CDR3. The rearrangement links TRGV10 to TRGJP1. No J segment appears in TCRdb, so it was assigned here by matching the sequence to germline. TRGV10 is given ORF status, its function remaining uncertain. The CDR3 spans 15 residues. CDR3: CAAWDYTTTGWFKIF. For the CDR3, the DNA is TGCGCTGCGTGGGATTATACGACCACTGGTTGGTTCAAGATATTT.

This clone was observed a handful of times. The protein held in TCRdb is that of a much larger clone and does not match this DNA's translation at residue 5, likely because of a read error; the protein shown is translated from the DNA. This chain links TRGV10 with TRGJP1. Here the J gene was assigned by germline matching of the DNA, as TCRdb has none. TRGV10 is filed as an ORF, its function uncertain. J lost 4 bases, V lost 8 bases, and 11 bases had no gene match. The length of the CDR3 is 15 residues. The CDR3 sequence: CAAWERRCTGWFKIF. The CDR3 nucleotides read TGTGCTGCGTGGGAGCGGCGATGCACTGGTTGGTTCAAGATATTT.

In its sample, this clone is large (0.1 to 1%). The chain has TRGV11 and TRGJP2. No J gene is reported in TCRdb; it was inferred here by comparing the DNA with germline. TRGV11 is assigned to the ORF class and has an uncertain function. CDR3 length: 16 residues. The V gene end was trimmed by 6 bases and the J gene end by 1 base; junction bases not matched to a gene: 8. The CDR3 spells CACWIDAPSSDWIKTF. As DNA, the CDR3 is TGTGCCTGCTGGATTGATGCCCCTAGTAGTGATTGGATCAAGACGTTT.

By its share, this clone is large (0.1 to 1%). This sample includes further DNA sequences coding for the same CDR3. V and J are TRGV10 and TRGJ1 or TRGJ2. The J gene, left out of TCRdb, was set here by checking the DNA against germline. TRGV10 is placed among ORFs of uncertain function. The CDR3 runs 16 residues. The J segment lost 0 bases and the V segment lost 8 bases, leaving 14 bases of the junction unmatched. Written as DNA, the CDR3 is TGTGCTGCGTGGGATCCCCTCCTTTGGAATTATTATAAGAAACTCTTT. It encodes CAAWDPLLWNYYKKLF.

Many counts were recorded for this clone. The protein in TCRdb stems from a much larger clone and differs at residue 11 from this DNA's translation, likely a read error; here the protein is translated from the DNA. The V gene is TRGV10, but the J gene lacks a call. TRGV10 is labeled an ORF, and its function is uncertain. The CDR3 totals 13 residues. This CDR3 is CAAWGVTGWFMIF. CDR3 sequence (DNA): TGTGCTGCGTGGGGCGTAACTGGTTGGTTCATGATATTT.

By share, this clone counts as medium-sized. This rearrangement joins TRGV9 to TRGJ1 or TRGJ2. The J gene, missing from TCRdb, was assigned here through DNA to germline matching. This CDR3 contains 10 residues. V dropped 2 bases and J dropped 12; count of bases not matched to a gene: 4. CDR1 is GITISATS, CDR2 ISYDGTV, per germline (reference sequence). The CDR3 bases are TGTGCCTTGTGGGAGGGGAGGAAACTCTTT. This encodes CALWEGRKLF.

Sample share makes this clone large. This sequence joins TRGV4 and TRGJ1 or TRGJ2. The J gene, not given by TCRdb, was assigned here from a germline match of the nucleotide sequence. The CDR3 runs to 14 residues. Trimming took 0 bases from V and 4 from J; bases not matched to a gene: 6. Germline lookup yields CDR1 EGSTGY and CDR2 YDSYTSSV. This CDR3 is CATWDGPRYYKKLF. CDR3 sequence (DNA): TGTGCCACCTGGGATGGGCCTCGCTATTATAAGAAACTCTTT.

This clone was observed a few times. This is likely an artifact of a read error, given a far larger clone one base away. Other nucleotide sequences from this sample produce the same CDR3. The CDR3 is CACWIRHVRGDTTGWFKIF. The DNA for the CDR3 is TGCGCCTGCTGGATTAGGCACGTGAGGGGGGATACCACTGGTTGGTTCAAGATATTT. V usage is TRGV11 and J usage is TRGJP1. TCRdb lists no J gene, so it was determined here by aligning the DNA to germline. TRGV11 counts as an open reading frame of uncertain function. CDR3 size: 19 residues.

This clone was seen ten or more times. The chain carries TRGV4 and TRGJ1 or TRGJ2. TCRdb carries no J gene annotation; the J gene was assigned here by matching the DNA with germline. J lost 0 bases, V lost 0 bases, and 23 bases had no gene match. Germline lookup yields CDR1 EGSTGY and CDR2 YDSYTSSV. CDR3 length: 21 residues. The CDR3 DNA follows: TGTGCCACCTGGGATGGGCCGGGCCGCTCGGCCCCCGTATCGAATTATTATAAGAAACTCTTT. Its protein product is CATWDGPGRSAPVSNYYKKLF.

By share, this clone counts as large. The chain links TRGV10 to TRGJ1 or TRGJ2. TCRdb is silent on the J gene; assignment here came from matching the DNA to germline. TRGV10 is annotated as an ORF whose role is uncertain. V was clipped by 8 bases and J by 4 bases; unmatched bases: 6. This CDR3 contains 12 residues. CDR3 sequence: CAAWDFYYKKLF. The DNA of the CDR3 is TGTGCTGCGTGGGATTTCTATTATAAGAAACTCTTT.